The clone carrying this T cell receptor beta chain has only one observation. The sample originates from a study of OX40 agonist ivuxolimab in advanced cancers. Looking at the study overall: Hepatocellular carcinoma, melanoma, renal cell or head and neck cancer occurred in dose-escalation patients.

The protocol was immunoSEQ multiplex PCR, while the TCRdb copy is restricted to in-frame clones and leaves out a portion. This table holds about 86,000 clones, 87% found once. CDR3 length: 16 residues. With 4 bases clipped from V and 4 bases from J, the junction kept 11 bases outside the gene matches. Germline V gene sequence: CDR1 SGHNT, CDR2 YYREEE (reference sequence). This sequence was found in an adult with an advanced solid tumor such as melanoma, head and neck, liver or kidney cancer. The gene calls are TRBV5-4 and TRBJ2-7; 10 bases line up with TRBD1. The material was CD4+ or CD8+ T cells sorted from blood, obtained in a trial of the OX40 agonist ivuxolimab. The CDR3 sequence: CASSLGGDRGLYEQYF. In DNA form, the CDR3 reads TGTGCCAGCAGCCTCGGGGGGGACAGGGGTCTTTACGAGCAGTACTTC.